The rows below give T cell receptor beta chains drawn from one sample of a study of T cell responses to AZD1222 COVID-19 vaccine. The method was immunoSEQ multiplex PCR; TCRdb's version includes in-frame clones alone and lacks a portion of them. The sample carries over 90,000 clones, approximately 90% recorded once. The sequences come from peripheral blood, collected 28 days after the second AZD1222 dose. These receptors all stem from an adult who received the AZD1222 COVID-19 vaccine. Both conserved end residues are part of each CDR3. The D gene is left open where the match is weak. Clone size, where shown, is once, few, many, or a class for clones that have expanded.

v_call,j_call,clone_size,d_call,cdr3_aa,cdr3_nt
TRBV5-4,TRBJ1-4,NA,NA,CASSFVDSNEKLFF,TGTGCCAGCAGCTTTGTGGACAGTAATGAAAAACTGTTTTTT
TRBV6-5,TRBJ1-6,NA,NA,CASREGVNSPLHF,TGTGCCAGCCGGGAGGGGGTTAATTCACCCCTCCACTTT
TRBV5-1,TRBJ2-5,NA,NA,CASSLRQTYQETQYF,TGCGCCAGCAGCTTACGCCAGACATACCAAGAGACCCAGTACTTC
TRBV30,TRBJ1-2,NA,NA,CAWSVGAAYLGYTF,TGTGCCTGGAGTGTGGGGGCAGCCTATCTCGGCTACACCTTC
TRBV6-5,TRBJ1-1,NA,NA,CASSLVTEAFF,TGTGCCAGCAGTCTCGTCACTGAAGCTTTCTTT
TRBV19,TRBJ2-5,NA,NA,CASSIRGTRQETQYF,TGTGCCAGTAGTATTAGAGGGACACGCCAAGAGACCCAGTACTTC
TRBV12-3/TRBV12-4,TRBJ2-5,NA,NA,CASSFRDLNF,TGTGCCAGCAGTTTCCGGGACCTAAACTTC
TRBV7-2,TRBJ1-2,NA,TRBD1,CASSADRMYGYTF,TGTGCCAGCAGCGCGGACAGGATGTATGGCTACACCTTC
TRBV9,TRBJ1-6,NA,TRBD1,CASSTRDRPNSPLHF,TGTGCCAGCAGCACCCGGGACAGACCGAATTCACCCCTCCACTTT
TRBV9,TRBJ2-3,NA,TRBD2,CASSRGLAGGTDTQYF,TGTGCCAGCAGCCGGGGACTAGCGGGAGGCACAGATACGCAGTATTTT
TRBV10-1,TRBJ2-4,few,NA,CASSESGQYPRLAKNIQYF,TGCGCCAGCAGTGAGTCGGGACAATATCCCAGACTAGCCAAAAACATTCAGTACTTC
TRBV11-3,TRBJ2-2,NA,NA,CASSARLRSETGELFF,TGTGCCAGCAGCGCCCGACTAAGATCAGAGACCGGGGAGCTGTTTTTT
TRBV30,TRBJ2-3,NA,TRBD2,CAWSDGGVADTQYF,TGTGCCTGGAGTGACGGGGGGGTAGCAGATACGCAGTATTTT
TRBV7-3,TRBJ2-1,NA,NA,CASSPTGNEQFF,TGTGCCAGCAGCCCGACGGGTAATGAGCAGTTCTTC
TRBV12-3/TRBV12-4,TRBJ2-7,NA,NA,CASSFNSGVEQYF,TGTGCCAGCAGTTTTAACTCTGGAGTCGAGCAGTACTTC
TRBV18,TRBJ1-3,NA,TRBD1,CASATGTGNGNTIYF,TGTGCCAGCGCAACCGGGACAGGGAATGGAAACACCATATATTTT
TRBV9,TRBJ2-1,NA,TRBD2,CASSVGLGDEQFF,TGTGCCAGCAGCGTTGGACTAGGCGATGAGCAGTTCTTC
TRBV5-1,TRBJ2-3,NA,NA,CASSSTGWGDTQYF,TGCGCCAGCAGCTCGACGGGGTGGGGAGATACGCAGTATTTT
TRBV4-1,TRBJ2-3,once,TRBD1,CASSRDRGSTDTQYF,TGCGCCAGCAGTCGGGACAGGGGGAGCACAGATACGCAGTATTTT
TRBV6-4,TRBJ1-1,NA,NA,CASSEGQGLQTFF,TGTGCCAGCAGTGAAGGGCAGGGTCTTCAAACTTTCTTT
TRBV2,TRBJ1-6,NA,NA,CASSDIPGVSPLHF,TGTGCCAGCAGTGATATTCCAGGGGTCTCACCCCTCCACTTT
TRBV9,TRBJ1-3,few,NA,CASSVQTGARDTIYF,TGTGCCAGCAGCGTACAGACAGGTGCTAGAGACACCATATATTTT
TRBV5-6,TRBJ1-6,NA,NA,CASSSGPVGNSPLHF,TGTGCCAGCAGCTCGGGACCTGTTGGGAATTCACCCCTCCACTTT
TRBV5-6,TRBJ1-4,NA,NA,CASSSGREKRHEKLFF,TGTGCCAGCAGCTCCGGCCGTGAGAAGAGGCATGAAAAACTGTTTTTT
TRBV2,TRBJ2-5,NA,NA,CASRIAETQYF,TGTGCCAGCAGAATTGCAGAGACCCAGTACTTC
TRBV7-9,TRBJ1-1,once,NA,CASSLVSNEAFF,TGTGCCAGCAGCTTAGTTTCGAATGAAGCTTTCTTT
TRBV4-2,TRBJ2-2,NA,NA,CASSRARFSNTGELFF,TGTGCCAGCAGCCGAGCCCGCTTTTCGAACACCGGGGAGCTGTTTTTT
TRBV30,TRBJ1-1,NA,NA,CAWSVRGGPTEAFF,TGTGCCTGGAGTGTTCGGGGGGGCCCCACTGAAGCTTTCTTT
TRBV4-3,TRBJ2-1,once,NA,CASSRDGTYNEQFF,TGCGCCAGCAGCCGGGACGGGACCTACAATGAGCAGTTCTTC
TRBV6-6,TRBJ2-2,NA,TRBD1,CASSTRTGKGELFF,TGTGCCAGCAGTACACGGACAGGGAAAGGGGAGCTGTTTTTT
TRBV18,TRBJ1-1,NA,NA,CASSPAIQGTEAFF,TGTGCCAGCTCACCAGCGATACAGGGCACTGAAGCTTTCTTT
TRBV29-1,TRBJ2-2,NA,NA,CSVRDTGELFF,TGCAGCGTTAGGGACACCGGGGAGCTGTTTTTT
TRBV19,TRBJ2-7,NA,TRBD2,CASSVVPSGAYEQYF,TGTGCCAGTAGTGTGGTGCCTAGCGGGGCTTACGAGCAGTACTTC
TRBV29-1,TRBJ2-1,NA,NA,CSVVQGVWNEQFF,TGCAGCGTTGTGCAGGGTGTGTGGAATGAGCAGTTCTTC
TRBV5-5,TRBJ2-2,NA,NA,CASSLAGADTGELFF,TGTGCCAGCAGCTTGGCGGGGGCGGACACCGGGGAGCTGTTTTTT
TRBV5-1,TRBJ1-3,NA,NA,CASSAQGGSGNTIYF,TGCGCCAGCAGCGCCCAGGGAGGCTCTGGAAACACCATATATTTT
TRBV7-3,TRBJ2-1,once,TRBD1,CASSLGDSSYNEQFF,TGTGCCAGCAGCCTCGGGGACAGCTCCTACAATGAGCAGTTCTTC
TRBV7-2,TRBJ2-5,once,NA,CASSLAQDFLGETQYF,TGTGCCAGCAGCTTAGCGCAAGACTTTCTAGGGGAGACCCAGTACTTC
TRBV4-1,TRBJ1-2,NA,NA,CASSHYFGGNYGYTF,TGCGCCAGCAGCCACTACTTTGGAGGGAACTATGGCTACACCTTC
TRBV5-4,TRBJ2-7,NA,TRBD2,CASSAGTSDSYEQYF,TGTGCCAGCTCCGCCGGGACTAGCGACTCCTACGAGCAGTACTTC
TRBV11-2,TRBJ2-7,NA,TRBD2,CASSLESGGAREQYF,TGTGCCAGCAGCTTAGAGAGCGGGGGGGCCAGGGAGCAGTACTTC
TRBV7-8,TRBJ2-1,NA,NA,CASLSYNEQFF,TGTGCCAGCCTATCCTACAATGAGCAGTTCTTC
TRBV5-4,TRBJ2-1,NA,TRBD2,CASSLAGRPGNEQFF,TGTGCCAGCAGCTTGGCCGGGAGGCCCGGCAATGAGCAGTTCTTC
TRBV11-3,TRBJ2-3,NA,TRBD2,CASSLGLAGVGTDTQYF,TGTGCCAGCAGCTTAGGGCTAGCGGGAGTCGGCACAGATACGCAGTATTTT
TRBV27,TRBJ1-5,NA,TRBD1,CASSLGTDQPQHF,TGTGCCAGCAGCCTGGGGACAGATCAGCCCCAGCATTTT
TRBV6-2/TRBV6-3,TRBJ2-3,NA,TRBD1,CASSYWDREARDTQYF,TGTGCCAGCAGTTACTGGGACAGGGAAGCTAGAGATACGCAGTATTTT
TRBV11-3,TRBJ2-7,NA,TRBD2,CASGPGGPYEQYF,TGTGCCAGCGGCCCGGGGGGGCCCTACGAGCAGTACTTC
TRBV6-1,TRBJ2-2,NA,TRBD2,CASSDVGLANTGELFF,TGTGCCAGCAGTGACGTGGGACTAGCGAACACCGGGGAGCTGTTTTTT
TRBV9,TRBJ2-1,NA,NA,CASSVRTTYNEQFF,TGTGCCAGCAGCGTTCGGACCACCTACAATGAGCAGTTCTTC
TRBV19,TRBJ1-2,few,NA,CASSIDVQGDYGYTF,TGTGCCAGTAGTATAGATGTACAGGGTGACTATGGCTACACCTTC
TRBV15,TRBJ1-6,NA,NA,CATSRDWGNSPLHF,TGTGCCACCAGCAGAGATTGGGGTAATTCACCCCTCCACTTT
TRBV28,TRBJ1-1,NA,NA,CASSLLGARQSTEAFF,TGTGCCAGCAGTCTCCTGGGGGCGCGTCAGAGCACTGAAGCTTTCTTT
TRBV19,TRBJ1-5,NA,TRBD1,CASRSPRQGGNQPQHF,TGTGCCAGTAGGTCGCCAAGACAGGGTGGCAATCAGCCCCAGCATTTT
TRBV28,TRBJ2-7,NA,TRBD2,CASSFLAGEGYEQYF,TGTGCCAGCAGTTTTTTAGCGGGAGAAGGGTACGAGCAGTACTTC
TRBV6-1,TRBJ2-1,NA,NA,CASSATEQGLHNEQFF,TGTGCCAGCAGTGCAACAGAACAGGGCCTTCACAATGAGCAGTTCTTC